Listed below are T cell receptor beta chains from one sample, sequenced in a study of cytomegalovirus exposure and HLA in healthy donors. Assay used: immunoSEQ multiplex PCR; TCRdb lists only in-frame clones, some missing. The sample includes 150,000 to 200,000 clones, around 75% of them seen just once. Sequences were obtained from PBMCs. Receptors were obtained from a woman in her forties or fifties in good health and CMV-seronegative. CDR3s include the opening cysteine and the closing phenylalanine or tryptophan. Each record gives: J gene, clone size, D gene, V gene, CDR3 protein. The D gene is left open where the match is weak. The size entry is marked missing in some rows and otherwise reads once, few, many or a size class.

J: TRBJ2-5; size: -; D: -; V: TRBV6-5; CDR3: CASSYPRLEGGETQYF
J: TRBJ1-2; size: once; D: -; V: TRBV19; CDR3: CASSISVANYGYTF
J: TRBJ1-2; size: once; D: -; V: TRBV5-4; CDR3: CASSLAGGGENYGYTF
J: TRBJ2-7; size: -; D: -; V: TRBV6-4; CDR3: CASSEGVRFYEQYF
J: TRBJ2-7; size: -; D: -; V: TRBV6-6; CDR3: CASSYPQGTHEQYF
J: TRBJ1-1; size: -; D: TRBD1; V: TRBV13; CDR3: CASSPPNPTTGAFF
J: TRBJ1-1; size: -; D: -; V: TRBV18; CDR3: CASSPQNTEAFF
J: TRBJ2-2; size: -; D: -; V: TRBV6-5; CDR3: CASSVLQGNTGELFF
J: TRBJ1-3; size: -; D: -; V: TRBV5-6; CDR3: CASSQTRRYGNTIYF
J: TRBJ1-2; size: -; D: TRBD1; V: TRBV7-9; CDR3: CASSPGTGTDGYTF
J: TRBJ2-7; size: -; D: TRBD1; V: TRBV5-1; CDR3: CASSFLTGSYEQYF
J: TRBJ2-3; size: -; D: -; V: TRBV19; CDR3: CASSITVGSGNTDTQYF
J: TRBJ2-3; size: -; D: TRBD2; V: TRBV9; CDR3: CASSSNSGGTTDTQYF
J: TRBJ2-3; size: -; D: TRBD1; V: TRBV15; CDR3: CATSTRDRGTDTQYF
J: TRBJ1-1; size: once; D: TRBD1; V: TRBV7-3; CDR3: CASSLSAGGIMNTEAFF
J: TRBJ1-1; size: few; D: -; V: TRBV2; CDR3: CAGLYFRGSEAFF
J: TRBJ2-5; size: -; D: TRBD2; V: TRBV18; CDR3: CASSPWLAGQETQYF
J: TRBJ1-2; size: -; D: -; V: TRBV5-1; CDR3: CASSLDGRNYGYTF
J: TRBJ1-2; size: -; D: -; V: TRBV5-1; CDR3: CASSLGRDYGYTF
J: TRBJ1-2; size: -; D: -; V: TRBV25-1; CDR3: CASSGPGTAYGYTF
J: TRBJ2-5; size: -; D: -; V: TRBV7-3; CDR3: CASSLDGSGETQYF
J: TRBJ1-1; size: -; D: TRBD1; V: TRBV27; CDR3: CASSPFGQGGTEAFF
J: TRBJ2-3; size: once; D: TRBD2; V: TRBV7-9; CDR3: CASSLRSSGERDTQYF
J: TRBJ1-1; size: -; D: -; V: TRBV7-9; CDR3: CATGGEAFF
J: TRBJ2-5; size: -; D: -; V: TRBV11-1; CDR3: CASRKAGEETQYF
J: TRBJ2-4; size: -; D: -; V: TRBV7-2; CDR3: CASSLNSRLAKNIQYF
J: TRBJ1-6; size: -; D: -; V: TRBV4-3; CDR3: CASSQELRVRSPLHF
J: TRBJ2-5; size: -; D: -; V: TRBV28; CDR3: CASSPHRGSQYF
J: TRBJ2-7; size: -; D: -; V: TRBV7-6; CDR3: CASTFSDSASYEQYF
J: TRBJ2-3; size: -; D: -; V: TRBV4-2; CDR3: CASSQEMSTSTDTQYF
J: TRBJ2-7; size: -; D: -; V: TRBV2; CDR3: CASIRGPYEQYF
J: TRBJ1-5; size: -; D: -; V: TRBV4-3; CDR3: CASSQDLQGNQPQHF
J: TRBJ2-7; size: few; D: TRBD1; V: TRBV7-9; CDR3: CASSAGTAMEYF
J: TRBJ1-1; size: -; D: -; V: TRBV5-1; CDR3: CASSLMGGLTTEAFF
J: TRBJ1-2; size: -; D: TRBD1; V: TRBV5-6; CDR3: CASSSLNPGQGTYGYTF
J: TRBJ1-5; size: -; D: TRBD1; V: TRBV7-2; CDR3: CASSLQGASNQPQHF
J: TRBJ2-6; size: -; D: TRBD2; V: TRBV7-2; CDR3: CASSLDSGTGGSGANVLTF
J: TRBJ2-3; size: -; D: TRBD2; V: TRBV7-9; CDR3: CASSLEGTSGTDTQYF
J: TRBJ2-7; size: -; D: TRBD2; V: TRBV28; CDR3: CASSPRSRTSGPYEQYF
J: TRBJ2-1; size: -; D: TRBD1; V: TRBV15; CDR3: CATSGDRGRNEQFF
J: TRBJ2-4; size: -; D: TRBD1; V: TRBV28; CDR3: CASSQQGIAKNIQYF